The clone carrying this T cell receptor (beta chain) was observed a handful of times. Its antigen is unidentified. The second PCR ran about 6 to 11 cycles with a sample-barcoded 5' primer and J-beta primers. TCRdb recomputed calls from the 5' RACE reads with MiXCR, one row per CDR3 protein. Among roughly 1.4 million distinct CDR3 sequences listed, roughly 64% were seen once. The data stem from a study of blood T cells in healthy people across ages. The study, taken as a whole, reports: Conclusively comparing naive with antigen-experienced cells was impossible with unsorted PBMCs.

This CDR3 has 15 amino acids. Per germline, CDR1 LGHNA and CDR2 YSLEER. V was trimmed by 1 base and J by 8 bases, leaving 14 bases between them. J is TRBJ1-4 and V is TRBV4-3; D is possibly TRBD1 (5 bases). This clonotype was sampled from a man aged 18 to 29 in good health. The specimen sequenced was blood. For the CDR3, the DNA is TGCGCCAGCAGCCAAGCGTTAGGTGGGGCCGAAAAACTGTTTTTT. Its translation is CASSQALGGAEKLFF.